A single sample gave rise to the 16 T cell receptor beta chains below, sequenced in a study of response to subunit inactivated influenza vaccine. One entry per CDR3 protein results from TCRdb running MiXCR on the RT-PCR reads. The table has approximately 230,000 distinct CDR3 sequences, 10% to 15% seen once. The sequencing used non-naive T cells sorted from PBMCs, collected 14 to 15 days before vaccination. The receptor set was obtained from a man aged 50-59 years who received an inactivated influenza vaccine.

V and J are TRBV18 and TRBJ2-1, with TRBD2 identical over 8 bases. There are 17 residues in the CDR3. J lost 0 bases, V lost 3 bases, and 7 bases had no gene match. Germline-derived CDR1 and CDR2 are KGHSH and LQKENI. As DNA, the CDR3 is TGTGCCAGCTCACCCCGGGGGGGCGCCTTCTCCTACAATGAGCAGTTCTTC. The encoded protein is CASSPRGGAFSYNEQFF.

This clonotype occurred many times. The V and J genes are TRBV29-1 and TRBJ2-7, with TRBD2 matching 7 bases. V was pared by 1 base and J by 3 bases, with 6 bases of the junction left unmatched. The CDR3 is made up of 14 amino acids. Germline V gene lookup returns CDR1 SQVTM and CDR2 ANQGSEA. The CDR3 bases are TGCAGCGTTGAAGGGGAGGGAAGAAACTACGAGCAGTACTTC. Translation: CSVEGEGRNYEQYF.

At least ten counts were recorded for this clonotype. This chain's CDR3 is CASSLEQGGDEQYF. For the CDR3, the DNA is TGTGCCAGCAGCTTAGAACAGGGAGGCGACGAGCAGTACTTC. The V and J genes are TRBV7-6 and TRBJ2-7; D possibly uses TRBD1 or TRBD2 (6 bases each). Germline V gene data show CDR1 as SGHVS and CDR2 as FNYEAQ. With 1 base removed from V and 5 bases from J, the gap between germline ends came to 12 bases. The CDR3 is 14 amino acids.

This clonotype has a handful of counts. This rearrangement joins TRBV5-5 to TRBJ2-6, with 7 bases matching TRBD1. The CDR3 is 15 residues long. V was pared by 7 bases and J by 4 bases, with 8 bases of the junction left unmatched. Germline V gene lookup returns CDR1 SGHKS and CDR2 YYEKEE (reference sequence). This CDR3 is CASGRQGSGANVLTF. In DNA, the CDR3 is TGTGCCAGCGGACGACAGGGCTCGGGGGCCAACGTCCTGACTTTC.

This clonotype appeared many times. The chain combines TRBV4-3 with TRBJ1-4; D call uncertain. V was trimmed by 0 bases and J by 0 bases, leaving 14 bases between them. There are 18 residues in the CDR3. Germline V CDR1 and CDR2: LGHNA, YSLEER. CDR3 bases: TGCGCCAGCAGCCAAGATAGGCCGGCAGGCACAACTAATGAAAAACTGTTTTTT. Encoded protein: CASSQDRPAGTTNEKLFF.

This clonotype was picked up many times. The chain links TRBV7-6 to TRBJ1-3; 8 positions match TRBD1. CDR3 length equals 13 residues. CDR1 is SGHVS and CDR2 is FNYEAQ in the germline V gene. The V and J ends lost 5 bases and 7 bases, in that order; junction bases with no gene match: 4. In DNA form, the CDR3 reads TGTGCCAGCAGCAGTGGACAGGGCAACACCATATATTTT. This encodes CASSSGQGNTIYF.

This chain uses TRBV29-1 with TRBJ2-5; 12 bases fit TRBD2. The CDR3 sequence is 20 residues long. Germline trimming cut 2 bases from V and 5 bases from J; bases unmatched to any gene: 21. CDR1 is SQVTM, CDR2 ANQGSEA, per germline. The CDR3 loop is CSVENGPLRSSGRAGETQYF. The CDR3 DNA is TGCAGCGTTGAAAATGGGCCTTTGCGGTCTAGCGGGAGGGCCGGGGAGACCCAGTACTTC.

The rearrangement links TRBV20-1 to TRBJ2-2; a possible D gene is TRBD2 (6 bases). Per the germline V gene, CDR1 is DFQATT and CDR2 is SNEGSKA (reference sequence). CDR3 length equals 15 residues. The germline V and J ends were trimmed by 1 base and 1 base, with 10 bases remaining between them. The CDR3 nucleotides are TGCAGTGCTAGAGTTAAGACTAGGAACACCGGGGAGCTGTTTTTT. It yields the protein CSARVKTRNTGELFF.

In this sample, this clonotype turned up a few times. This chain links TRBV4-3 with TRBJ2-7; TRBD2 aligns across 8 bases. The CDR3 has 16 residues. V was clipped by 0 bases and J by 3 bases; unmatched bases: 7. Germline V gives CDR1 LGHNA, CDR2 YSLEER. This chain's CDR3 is CASSQDPAGANYEQYF. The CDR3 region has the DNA TGCGCCAGCAGCCAAGATCCAGCGGGAGCCAACTACGAGCAGTACTTC.

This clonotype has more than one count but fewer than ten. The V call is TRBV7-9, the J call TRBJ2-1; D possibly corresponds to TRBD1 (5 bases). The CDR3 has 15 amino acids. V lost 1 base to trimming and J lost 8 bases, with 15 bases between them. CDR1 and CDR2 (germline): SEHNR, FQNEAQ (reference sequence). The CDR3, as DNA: TGTGCCAGCAGCTTAGGTCAGGGATCGTATGATGAGCAGTTCTTC. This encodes CASSLGQGSYDEQFF.

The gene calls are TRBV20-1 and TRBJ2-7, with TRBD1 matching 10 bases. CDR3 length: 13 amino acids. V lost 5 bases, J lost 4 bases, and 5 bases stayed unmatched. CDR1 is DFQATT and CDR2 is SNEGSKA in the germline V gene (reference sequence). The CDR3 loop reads CSALRDRGYEQYF. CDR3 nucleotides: TGCAGTGCTCTGAGGGACAGGGGTTACGAGCAGTACTTC.

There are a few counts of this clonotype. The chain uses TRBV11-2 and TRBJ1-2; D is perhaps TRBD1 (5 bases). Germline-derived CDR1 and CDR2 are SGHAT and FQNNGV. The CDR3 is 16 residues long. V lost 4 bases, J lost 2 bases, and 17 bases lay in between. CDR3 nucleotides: TGTGCCAGCAGCTCTAGGGCCAAGACAGAAAACTATGGCTACACCTTC. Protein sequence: CASSSRAKTENYGYTF. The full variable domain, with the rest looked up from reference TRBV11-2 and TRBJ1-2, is EAGVAQSPRYKIIEKRQSVAFWCNPISGHATLYWYQQILGQGPKLLIQFQNNGVVDDSQLPKDRFSAERLKGVDSTLKIQPAKLEDSAVYLCASSSRAKTENYGYTFGSGTRLTVV.

Written as DNA, the CDR3 is TGCAGCGTTACGGCGGGCCCAGGGAACTATGGCTACACCTTC. It is translated as CSVTAGPGNYGYTF. This rearrangement joins TRBV29-1 to TRBJ1-2, with a tentative D call TRBD1 (5 bases). Germline lookup yields CDR1 SQVTM and CDR2 ANQGSEA. Deletions cut 5 bases from V and 2 bases from J, with 15 bases between. The CDR3 is made up of 14 amino acids.

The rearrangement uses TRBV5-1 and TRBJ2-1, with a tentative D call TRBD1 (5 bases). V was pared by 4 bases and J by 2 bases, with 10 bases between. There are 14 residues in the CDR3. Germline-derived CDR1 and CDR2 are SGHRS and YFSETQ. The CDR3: CASSKAGTYNEQFF. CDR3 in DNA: TGCGCCAGCAGCAAGGCAGGGACCTACAATGAGCAGTTCTTC.

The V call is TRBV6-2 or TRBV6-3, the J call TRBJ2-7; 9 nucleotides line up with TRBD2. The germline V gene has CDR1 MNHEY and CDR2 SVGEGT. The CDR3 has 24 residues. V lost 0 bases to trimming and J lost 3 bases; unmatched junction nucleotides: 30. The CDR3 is CASSYSIGQPQPGSGRTALYEQYF. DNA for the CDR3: TGTGCCAGCAGTTACTCGATAGGCCAGCCCCAACCGGGTAGCGGGAGAACCGCCCTCTACGAGCAGTACTTC.

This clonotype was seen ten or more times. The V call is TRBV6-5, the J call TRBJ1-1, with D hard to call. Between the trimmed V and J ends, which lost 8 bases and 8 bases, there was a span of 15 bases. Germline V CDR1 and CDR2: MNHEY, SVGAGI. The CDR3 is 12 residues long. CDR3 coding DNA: TGTGCCAGCGGGCAATTGGGGAGCGAAGCTTTCTTT. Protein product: CASGQLGSEAFF.